A selection of T cell receptor beta chains follows, all from one sample in a study of cytomegalovirus exposure and HLA in healthy donors. Produced via immunoSEQ multiplex PCR; TCRdb's table is partial and in-frame only. The sample has over 100,000 clones, around 80% seen once. Sequencing was carried out using PBMCs. Source of these receptors: a man younger than 40 in good health and CMV-seronegative. The CDR3 runs from the conserved cysteine through the conserved F or W. The D gene is left open where the match is weak. The size of a clone is reported for some rows only, either as once, few or many, or as a class for expanded clones.

cdr3_nt: TGTGCCAGCAGACACACGGATACTAGCGGGGGGGCCCCCCAGTACTTC
cdr3_aa: CASRHTDTSGGAPQYF
j_call: TRBJ2-5
clone_size: NA
v_call: TRBV7-2
d_call: TRBD2

cdr3_nt: TGTGCCAGCAGTGGCACTAGCGGGAGGGATACGCAGTATTTT
cdr3_aa: CASSGTSGRDTQYF
j_call: TRBJ2-3
clone_size: NA
v_call: TRBV6-1
d_call: TRBD2

cdr3_nt: TGTGCCAGCAGCCCCCTCGGGCTAGCGGGCTACAATGAGCAGTTCTTC
cdr3_aa: CASSPLGLAGYNEQFF
j_call: TRBJ2-1
clone_size: NA
v_call: TRBV21-1
d_call: NA

cdr3_nt: TGTGCCAGCAGCTTAGAATTGGCCTCGAACACTGAAGCTTTCTTT
cdr3_aa: CASSLELASNTEAFF
j_call: TRBJ1-1
clone_size: NA
v_call: TRBV7-9
d_call: NA

cdr3_nt: TGTGCCAGCAGCTTGCTAGATGGAAACACCATATATTTT
cdr3_aa: CASSLLDGNTIYF
j_call: TRBJ1-3
clone_size: NA
v_call: TRBV5-4
d_call: NA

cdr3_nt: TGTGCCAGCAGCTTAGGGCTAGCGGGGGGCCAAGAGACCCAGTACTTC
cdr3_aa: CASSLGLAGGQETQYF
j_call: TRBJ2-5
clone_size: once
v_call: TRBV7-9
d_call: TRBD2

cdr3_nt: TGTGCCAGCAGTGGGACTAGCGGGAGGGGACTCCACGAGCAGTACTTC
cdr3_aa: CASSGTSGRGLHEQYF
j_call: TRBJ2-7
clone_size: NA
v_call: TRBV6-6
d_call: TRBD2

cdr3_nt: TGTGCCTGGAGTTACAAGACAGGTGACACCATATATTTT
cdr3_aa: CAWSYKTGDTIYF
j_call: TRBJ1-3
clone_size: once
v_call: TRBV30
d_call: NA

cdr3_nt: TGCGCCAGCAGCCCGTCGACTAGCGGGAGGTACGAGCAGTACTTC
cdr3_aa: CASSPSTSGRYEQYF
j_call: TRBJ2-7
clone_size: NA
v_call: TRBV5-1
d_call: TRBD2

cdr3_nt: TGTGCCAGCAGCTTTACCGCGGCATATTACAATGAGCAGTTCTTC
cdr3_aa: CASSFTAAYYNEQFF
j_call: TRBJ2-1
clone_size: NA
v_call: TRBV7-9
d_call: NA

cdr3_nt: TGCAGCGTAAAAGGCACAGACGGCACTGAAGCTTTCTTT
cdr3_aa: CSVKGTDGTEAFF
j_call: TRBJ1-1
clone_size: NA
v_call: TRBV29-1
d_call: NA

cdr3_nt: TGCGCCAGCAGGGACGGGTCTAGCGGGTCAGATACGCAGTATTTT
cdr3_aa: CASRDGSSGSDTQYF
j_call: TRBJ2-3
clone_size: NA
v_call: TRBV4-1
d_call: TRBD2

cdr3_nt: TGTGCCAGCAGTCACAGGGACTCTGGGGCCAACGTCCTGACTTTC
cdr3_aa: CASSHRDSGANVLTF
j_call: TRBJ2-6
clone_size: NA
v_call: TRBV6-1
d_call: NA

cdr3_nt: TGCGCCAGCAGCTTCGGACTAGCGGGAGATGGGTTCAGTACAGATACGCAGTATTTT
cdr3_aa: CASSFGLAGDGFSTDTQYF
j_call: TRBJ2-3
clone_size: NA
v_call: TRBV5-1
d_call: TRBD2

cdr3_nt: TGTGCCAGCAGCCCCCGCGGGAGCTCCTACGAGCAGTACTTC
cdr3_aa: CASSPRGSSYEQYF
j_call: TRBJ2-7
clone_size: NA
v_call: TRBV7-6
d_call: TRBD2

cdr3_nt: TGTGCCAGCAGCCCGGACAGGGAGAACTATGGCTACACCTTC
cdr3_aa: CASSPDRENYGYTF
j_call: TRBJ1-2
clone_size: NA
v_call: TRBV5-4
d_call: TRBD1

cdr3_nt: TGTGCCAGCAAGGCAGGCTCCTACGAGCAGTACTTC
cdr3_aa: CASKAGSYEQYF
j_call: TRBJ2-7
clone_size: NA
v_call: TRBV6-1
d_call: NA

cdr3_nt: TGTGCCAGCAGCTTTAACAGGGGGCGTCTCAGGGAGCTGTTTTTT
cdr3_aa: CASSFNRGRLRELFF
j_call: TRBJ2-2
clone_size: NA
v_call: TRBV13
d_call: TRBD1

cdr3_nt: TGTGCCAGCAGCCAAGATGGGGCAGAGAATGAGCAGTTCTTC
cdr3_aa: CASSQDGAENEQFF
j_call: TRBJ2-1
clone_size: few
v_call: TRBV4-2
d_call: NA